The T cell receptor (beta chain) described here comes from a study of vaccination and CD4 T cells after COVID-19. As for the study in general: For post-vaccine samples, collection took place a median approximately 77 days after dose two, ranging from 14 to 241. Overall study results and limits: In convalescent patients, 304 of 307 vaccine-specific clones were spike mono-reactive.

Once obtained from cultured CD4+ T cells, the DNA was sequenced using the Oncomine TCR Beta short-read assay. TCRdb itself ran the PCR reads through MiXCR, one entry per CDR3 protein. The data show around 26,000 distinct CDR3 sequences, more than 35% seen once. Of note for this clonotype: The antigen is undetermined.

V was pared by 5 bases and J by 3 bases, with 7 bases of the junction left unmatched. The CDR3 consists of 16 residues. Germline assignment: CDR1 SGHDN and CDR2 FVKESK. Time point in this sample: late sampling 161 to 241 days after vaccination in a few convalescent patients. Treatment meaning: approximately 10-day PBMC culture with coronavirus spike peptide pools or control peptides (ViraFEST assay). This TCR derives from a human donor who had recovered from COVID-19. The rearrangement uses TRBV14 and TRBJ2-7, with 13 bases fitting TRBD2. Sequenced here: CD4+ T cells from blood, cultured in vitro, sampled about 7 months after SARS-CoV-2 vaccination. CDR3 residues: CASSYRTSGSYYEQYF. The DNA for the CDR3 is TGTGCCAGCAGCTATAGGACTAGCGGGAGCTACTACGAGCAGTACTTC.